Following are 7 T cell receptor beta chains from one sample sequenced in a study of CD8 T cells in Susac syndrome. About 0.45 to 1 ug RNA was reverse transcribed with random hexamers. TCRdb redid the calling of the immunoSEQ multiplex PCR reads with MiXCR, one entry per CDR3 protein. Here the sample spans more than 150,000 distinct CDR3 sequences, about 92% being singletons. Sequenced input: CD4+ T cells from PBMCs. Receptors were obtained from a human donor in good health.

The chain uses TRBV6-1 and TRBJ2-4; 7 bases map to TRBD1. CDR3 length: 13 amino acids. V trimming: 6 bases; J trimming: 9 bases; junction bases outside the gene matches: 8. Germline V gene sequence: CDR1 MNHNS, CDR2 SASEGT. The DNA for the CDR3 is TGTGCCAGCAGAATCGGACAGGTTAGCATTCAGTACTTC. Its translation is CASRIGQVSIQYF.

This chain joins TRBV3-1 and TRBJ2-7; D gene uncertain. The CDR3 runs 14 residues. V was pared by 1 base and J by 3 bases, with 10 bases between. Looked up from germline, CDR1 is LGHDT and CDR2 is YNNKEL (reference sequence). The CDR3, as DNA: TGTGCCAGCAGCCAAGGCTTCCGGAACTACGAGCAGTACTTC. It yields the protein CASSQGFRNYEQYF.

This clonotype was observed a handful of times. The genes are TRBV5-1 and TRBJ1-1, with D perhaps matching TRBD1 (6 bases). Germline V gene lookup returns CDR1 SGHRS and CDR2 YFSETQ. V was cut by 0 bases and J by 1 base, with 7 bases left in between. The CDR3 has 14 amino acids. Here the CDR3 reads CASSLGTANTEAFF. Written as DNA, the CDR3 is TGCGCCAGCAGCTTGGGGACAGCGAACACTGAAGCTTTCTTT.

V is TRBV20-1 and J is TRBJ1-5; no definite D call. The germline V and J ends were trimmed by 1 base and 5 bases, with 6 bases remaining between them. The germline V gene has CDR1 DFQATT and CDR2 SNEGSKA (reference sequence). The CDR3 has 12 residues. CDR3 amino acids: CSARGVYQPQHF. CDR3 bases: TGCAGTGCTAGAGGGGTCTATCAGCCCCAGCATTTT.

This rearrangement joins TRBV7-2 to TRBJ2-1; no definite D call. Germline assignment: CDR1 SGHTA and CDR2 FQGNSA. Trimming cost V 0 bases and J 10 bases, with 4 bases left between them. This CDR3 spans 11 amino acids. The CDR3 nucleotides read TGTGCCAGCAGCTTAGCCAGGGAGCAGTTCTTC. It is translated as CASSLAREQFF.

V is TRBV4-3 and J is TRBJ1-2; the D gene is possibly TRBD1 (5 bases). The CDR3 covers 13 residues. The germline gives CDR1 LGHNA, CDR2 YSLEER. V gave up 0 bases and J gave up 8 bases, with 10 bases separating them. For the CDR3, the DNA is TGCGCCAGCAGCCAAGACAGGGTGGAAGGCTACACCTTC. Translated: CASSQDRVEGYTF.

This sequence joins TRBV19 and TRBJ1-3; 9 bases agree with TRBD1. This CDR3 comprises 16 residues. In germline, CDR1 is LNHDA, CDR2 SQIVND (reference sequence). With 4 bases clipped from V and 1 base from J, the junction kept 5 bases outside the gene matches. CDR3 amino acids: CASSNPGTGSGNTIYF. The DNA of the CDR3 is TGTGCCAGTAGTAACCCCGGGACAGGGTCTGGAAACACCATATATTTT.